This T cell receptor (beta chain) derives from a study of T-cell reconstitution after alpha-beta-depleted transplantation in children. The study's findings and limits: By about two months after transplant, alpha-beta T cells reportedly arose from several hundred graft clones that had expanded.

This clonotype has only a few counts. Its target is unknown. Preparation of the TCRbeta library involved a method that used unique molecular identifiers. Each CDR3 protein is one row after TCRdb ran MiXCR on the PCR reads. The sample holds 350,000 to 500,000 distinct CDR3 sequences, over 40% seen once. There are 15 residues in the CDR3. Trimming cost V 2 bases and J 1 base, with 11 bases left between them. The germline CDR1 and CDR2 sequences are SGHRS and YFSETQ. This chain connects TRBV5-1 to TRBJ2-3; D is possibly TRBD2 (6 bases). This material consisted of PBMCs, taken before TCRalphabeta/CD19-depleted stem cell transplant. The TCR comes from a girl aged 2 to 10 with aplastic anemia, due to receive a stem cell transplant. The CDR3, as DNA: TGCGCCAGCAGCTTCGGGGGTTGGGGCACAGATACGCAGTATTTT. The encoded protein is CASSFGGWGTDTQYF. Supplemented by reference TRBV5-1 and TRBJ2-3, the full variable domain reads KAGVTQTPRYLIKTRGQQVTLSCSPISGHRSVSWYQQTPGQGLQFLFEYFSETQRNKGNFPGRFSGRQFSNSRSEMNVSTLELGDSALYLCASSFGGWGTDTQYFGPGTRLTVL.